This T cell receptor (beta chain) is drawn from a study of cytomegalovirus exposure and HLA in healthy donors. Study results and limitations: The later analysis indicated that the majority of CMV-associated TCR beta chains appeared HLA-restricted. Trimming of TCR beta V- and J-genes showed a link, identified in a later analysis, to a missense DCLRE1C variant.

As regards this clone: The antigen is undetermined.

The study ran its PCR with 60 Vbeta and 13 Jbeta primers. Sequenced by immunoSEQ multiplex PCR; TCRdb stores in-frame clones only, minus some. The repertoire has approximately 190,000 clones, more than 70% of them found once; the top ten carry 0.25% to 0.3%. The sequenced material came from PBMCs. The receptor was derived from a boy between 10 and 17 years old in good health and CMV-seronegative.

The CDR3 nucleotides read TGTGCCAGCAGGGAGTACAGGGGGCCCCCCTACGAGCAGTACTTC. Translating gives CASREYRGPPYEQYF. The chain links TRBV2 to TRBJ2-7; 9 positions match TRBD1. From germline, CDR1 is SNHLY and CDR2 FYNNEI. The CDR3 totals 15 residues. V was clipped by 6 bases and J by 2 bases; unmatched bases: 8.